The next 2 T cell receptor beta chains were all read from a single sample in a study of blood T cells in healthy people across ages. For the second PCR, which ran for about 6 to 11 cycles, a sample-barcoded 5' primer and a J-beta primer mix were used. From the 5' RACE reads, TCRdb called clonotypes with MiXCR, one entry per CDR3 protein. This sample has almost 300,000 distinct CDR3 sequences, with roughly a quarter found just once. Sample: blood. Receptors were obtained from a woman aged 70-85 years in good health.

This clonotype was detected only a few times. Here the CDR3 DNA reads TGTGCCAGCAGTCCCTGCGTGGGGAATGAGCAGTTCTTC. Translation: CASSPCVGNEQFF. This sequence joins TRBV2 and TRBJ2-1, with D uncertain. Germline values: CDR1 SNHLY, CDR2 FYNNEI. Trimming left V 5 bases short and J 7 bases short, with 12 bases between. The CDR3 sequence is 13 residues long.

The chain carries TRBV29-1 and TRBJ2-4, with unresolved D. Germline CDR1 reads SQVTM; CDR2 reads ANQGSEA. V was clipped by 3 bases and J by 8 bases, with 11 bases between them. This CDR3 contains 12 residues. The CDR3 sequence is CSVDPGIDIQYF. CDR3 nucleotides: TGCAGCGTTGATCCCGGAATCGACATTCAGTACTTC.